Described below is a single TCR beta chain sequence and its context. This entry is derived from a study of T cell changes during pregnancy in multiple sclerosis. Only in-frame clones appear in the TCRdb table, and some are missing; sequencing was by immunoSEQ multiplex PCR. The sample records some 120,000 clones, 80% to 95% being singletons. The length of the CDR3 is 13 residues. Germline values: CDR1 MNHEY, CDR2 SVGAGI. The V segment lost 6 bases and the J segment 10 bases; nucleotides outside the gene matches: 8. The sequence was obtained from a female donor with multiple sclerosis, enrolled in a pregnancy study. The chain joins TRBV6-5 to TRBJ2-7, with TRBD2 matching 11 bases. This sample comprised peripheral blood, obtained in the third trimester of pregnancy. The CDR3 spells CASRAGTSGSQYF. The CDR3 DNA follows: TGTGCCAGCAGAGCCGGGACTAGCGGATCCCAGTACTTC.